This TCR beta chain is from a study of cytomegalovirus exposure and HLA in healthy donors. Study-wide context: In terms of ancestry, the Caucasian-associated cluster contained roughly 81% of the approximately 400 genotyped donors.

Study-level results: Researchers counted around 180 TCR beta chains as cytomegalovirus-associated. HLA allele associations emerged for fewer than 20,000 TCR beta sequences in a later analysis, at 0.05 false discovery rate.

For this clone: The antigen remains undetermined.

PCR primers comprised 60 Vbeta and 13 Jbeta primers. Libraries were prepared by immunoSEQ multiplex PCR; TCRdb keeps only in-frame clonotypes and omits some of them. The profile shows some 130,000 clones, roughly four fifths of them singletons. CDR3 length: 16 residues. CDR1 is SEHNR, CDR2 FQNEAQ, per germline (reference sequence). Trimming stripped 1 base from V and 2 bases from J, with 14 bases between. The chain uses TRBV7-9 and TRBJ2-5, with no clear D. The specimen was PBMCs. This TCR came from a man under 40 in good health and CMV-seronegative. The CDR3 loop reads CASSLVLLGSQETQYF. Written as DNA, the CDR3 is TGTGCCAGCAGCTTAGTATTGTTGGGCAGTCAAGAGACCCAGTACTTC.